The 9 T cell receptor beta chains listed next were all sequenced from one sample in a study of blood T cell repertoires in COVID-19 (TCRdb year 2020). Libraries came from the immunoSEQ multiplex PCR assay. TCRdb carries this immuneACCESS record with in-frame sequences only. Its versions omit some clonotypes, under half of them owing to an unresolved V gene in the studies checked, with the rest unexplained. The sample yields approximately 280,000 clones; around 86% were counted once. Over 2.5% of the sample rests with the top ten. Sequencing was performed on PBMCs or T cells enriched from blood (not recorded which). Receptors were obtained from a woman between 18 and 30 years old who had recovered from COVID-19.

In this sample, this clone turned up once. The chain couples TRBV15 to TRBJ1-4; the match to TRBD1 covers 9 bases. V lost 0 bases, J lost 7 bases, and 9 bases stayed unmatched. CDR3 length: 17 residues. Germline CDR1 LNHNV, CDR2 YYDKDF (reference sequence). The CDR3 is CATSRDHHRQGGEKLFF. CDR3 sequence (DNA): TGTGCCACCAGCAGAGATCATCATAGACAGGGGGGTGAAAAACTGTTTTTT. The full variable domain, completed using reference TRBV15 and TRBJ1-4, is DAMVIQNPRYQVTQFGKPVTLSCSQTLNHNVMYWYQQKSSQAPKLLFHYYDKDFNNEADTPDNFQSRRPNTSFCFLDIRSPGLGDTAMYLCATSRDHHRQGGEKLFFGSGTQLSVL.

This rearrangement joins TRBV5-1 to TRBJ2-3; 11 bases match TRBD2. This CDR3 region has 15 residues. V shed 3 bases and J 5 bases; nucleotides not matched to a gene: 5. In germline, CDR1 is SGHRS, CDR2 YFSETQ. CDR3 loop: CASSWTSGSRDTQYF. The CDR3 coding sequence is TGCGCCAGCAGCTGGACTAGCGGGTCTCGAGATACGCAGTATTTT.

The chain carries TRBV3-1 (or the pseudogene TRBV3-2) and TRBJ1-2; the match to TRBD1 covers 7 bases. Trimming at V came to 1 base and at J to 4 bases, leaving 6 bases not matched to a gene. Germline-derived CDR1 and CDR2 are LGHDT and YNNKEL (reference sequence). The CDR3 spans 15 residues. The CDR3 loop is CASSQGRTGLYGYTF. Here the CDR3 DNA reads TGTGCCAGCAGCCAAGGCCGGACAGGACTCTATGGCTACACCTTC.

This chain connects TRBV7-8 to TRBJ2-7, with D maybe TRBD1 (6 bases). The V end was cut by 5 bases, the J end by 1 base, with 15 bases between. CDR1 and CDR2 (germline): SGHVS, FQNEAQ. This CDR3 has 15 amino acids. In nucleotides, the CDR3 is TGTGCCAGCAGCGGCGAGGGACATCTGTCCTACGAGCAGTACTTC. Translation: CASSGEGHLSYEQYF.

The J gene is TRBJ2-7, the V gene TRBV11-2; 8 bases agree with TRBD2. This CDR3 is built from 15 residues. Looked up from germline, CDR1 is SGHAT and CDR2 is FQNNGV. The J segment lost 0 bases and the V segment lost 3 bases, leaving 4 bases of the junction unmatched. CDR3 region: CASSLWTSSSYEQYF. The CDR3 DNA sequence: TGTGCCAGCAGCTTGTGGACTAGCAGCTCCTACGAGCAGTACTTC.

This chain connects TRBV27 to TRBJ2-1; 7 nucleotides match TRBD2. J gave up 7 bases and V 2 bases, and 8 bases lay outside the gene matches. CDR1 and CDR2 (germline): MNHEY, SMNVEV (reference sequence). The CDR3 loop spans 15 amino acids. In nucleotides, the CDR3 is TGTGCCAGCAGTTTACTCGCGGGGGTGTCTAATGAGCAGTTCTTC. Translated: CASSLLAGVSNEQFF.

This rearrangement joins TRBV5-1 to TRBJ1-4; weak D call: TRBD1 (6 bases). Germline V CDR1 and CDR2: SGHRS, YFSETQ. This CDR3 has 14 amino acids. With 5 bases removed from V and 6 bases from J, the gap between germline ends came to 14 bases. As DNA, the CDR3 is TGCGCCAGCAGTCCGGACAGAGCTCATGAAAAACTGTTTTTT. The encoded protein is CASSPDRAHEKLFF.

This clone is a singleton in its sample. V is TRBV11-2 and J is TRBJ1-1, with D uncertain. Trimming took 0 bases from V and 4 from J, leaving 15 bases between them. The CDR3 contains 16 residues. The germline V gene encodes CDR1 SGHAT and CDR2 FQNNGV. The CDR3 sequence: CASSLDRALERTEAFF. CDR3 DNA: TGTGCCAGCAGCTTAGATCGTGCCCTAGAGCGCACTGAAGCTTTCTTT.

The chain has TRBV15 and TRBJ2-1, with D hard to call. The V end lost 3 bases, the J end lost 5 bases, and 11 bases lay between the germline ends. The CDR3 is 14 amino acids. CDR1 and CDR2 from the germline V gene are LNHNV and YYDKDF (reference sequence). CDR3 in DNA: TGTGCCACCAGCAGCCGCCCCGGTGACAATGAGCAGTTCTTC. It yields the protein CATSSRPGDNEQFF.